This note documents a single T cell receptor beta chain sequence. The V gene lost 6 bases and the J gene lost 0 bases, with 11 bases spanning the gap. The CDR3 consists of 14 residues. The germline gives CDR1 SGHVS, CDR2 FQNEAQ. This sample is part of a study of cytomegalovirus exposure and HLA in healthy donors. Study details: Of 350 to 400 genotyped donors, about 81% grouped in the Caucasian-associated ancestry cluster.

A multiplex PCR was run with 60 Vbeta primers and 13 Jbeta primers. The repertoire was sequenced with immunoSEQ multiplex PCR; TCRdb's copy has only in-frame clones and lacks some. The sample records some 140,000 clones, 74% being singletons. The gene calls are TRBV7-8 and TRBJ1-2; D gene uncertain. Material for sequencing was PBMCs. This TCR was recovered from a man aged 30-40 years in good health and CMV-seronegative. As DNA, the CDR3 is TGTGCCAGCAGTGAGGGCTCAGCTAACTATGGCTACACCTTC. Protein sequence: CASSEGSANYGYTF.